The 8 T cell receptor beta chains below all came from one sample that was sequenced in a study of blood T cell repertoires in COVID-19. The method was immunoSEQ multiplex PCR; TCRdb's version includes in-frame clones alone and lacks a portion of them. The sample gives 130,000 or so clones, roughly 84% of which show up once; approximately 1.5% is in the top ten. The specimen sequenced was peripheral blood. Receptors originate from a man aged 55 to 70 with acute or convalescent COVID-19.

V gene TRBV9 combines with J gene TRBJ1-2; tentatively, D is TRBD1 (6 bases). Germline V gives CDR1 SGDLS, CDR2 YYNGEE. The CDR3 contains 13 residues. V was shortened by 0 bases and J by 5 bases, with 8 bases between the two germline ends. CDR3 amino acids: CASSVEQGYGYTF. DNA for the CDR3: TGTGCCAGCAGCGTAGAGCAGGGGTATGGCTACACCTTC.

This chain connects TRBV20-1 to TRBJ1-5; D is undetermined. Trimming shortened V by 4 bases and J by 5 bases, and 15 bases separated the two germline ends. Per the germline V gene, CDR1 is DFQATT and CDR2 is SNEGSKA (reference sequence). The CDR3 sequence is 14 residues long. The CDR3 DNA reads as TGCAGTGCTATTGAACTTAGAGGCGATCAGCCCCAGCATTTT. It yields the protein CSAIELRGDQPQHF.

The genes are TRBV5-6 and TRBJ2-1, with 10 bases lining up with TRBD2. Losses at the gene ends were 8 bases for V and 4 bases for J; bases not matched to a gene: 9. This CDR3 is 15 amino acids long. CDR1 is SGHDT and CDR2 is YYEEEE in the germline V gene. The CDR3 region has the DNA TGTGCCAGTAATAGCGGGAGGAGGAGTTACAATGAGCAGTTCTTC. Its protein is CASNSGRRSYNEQFF.

The chain has TRBV9 and TRBJ1-1; 7 bases are shared with TRBD1. There are 16 residues in the CDR3. With 0 bases clipped from V and 3 bases from J, the junction kept 8 bases outside the gene matches. The germline CDR1 and CDR2 sequences are SGDLS and YYNGEE. The CDR3 sequence is CASSVDPRGRDTEAFF. The CDR3 nucleotides read TGTGCCAGCAGCGTAGACCCTAGGGGGCGGGACACTGAAGCTTTCTTT.

V usage is TRBV3-1 (or the pseudogene TRBV3-2) and J usage is TRBJ2-1; D is undetermined. The CDR3 totals 12 residues. V was clipped by 0 bases and J by 10 bases, with 7 bases between them. Germline assignment: CDR1 LGHDT and CDR2 YNNKEL (reference sequence). The chain's CDR3 is CASSQDSVEQFF. The CDR3 DNA reads TGTGCCAGCAGCCAAGATAGTGTAGAGCAGTTCTTC.

The rearrangement uses TRBV6-5 and TRBJ1-5; the D gene is possibly TRBD1 (6 bases). The CDR3 has 14 amino acids. In germline, CDR1 is MNHEY, CDR2 SVGAGI. V was trimmed by 6 bases and J by 3 bases, leaving 12 bases between them. As DNA, the CDR3 is TGTGCCAGCAGAATGACAGGACTCAATCAGCCCCAGCATTTT. Its protein is CASRMTGLNQPQHF.

CDR3 amino acids: CASRGVGAGNTIYF. As DNA, the CDR3 is TGTGCCAGCAGAGGGGTGGGCGCTGGAAACACCATATATTTT. V usage is TRBV11-2 and J usage is TRBJ1-3; tentatively, D is TRBD1 (5 bases). The ends were cut back, 6 bases at V and 2 bases at J, with 11 bases in the middle. CDR1 is SGHAT and CDR2 is FQNNGV in the germline V gene. The CDR3 consists of 14 residues.

V usage is TRBV11-1 and J usage is TRBJ1-3; D uncertain. The germline V gene has CDR1 SGHAT and CDR2 FQDESV (reference sequence). This CDR3 has 15 amino acids. The V and J ends lost 7 bases and 0 bases respectively, with 13 bases between them. The chain's CDR3 is CASTFGVPSGNTIYF. The CDR3, as DNA: TGTGCCAGCACCTTCGGGGTACCCTCTGGAAACACCATATATTTT.